This passage covers 30 T cell receptor beta chains from one sample sequenced in a study of CD8+ T cells in alopecia areata (dated by TCRdb to the late 2010s). Interpreted using the paper, the treatment or condition label stands for: oral pan-JAK inhibitor, 5-10 mg twice daily. Library preparation was by the immunoSEQ multiplex PCR assay. RNA was extracted from all samples and reverse transcribed into cDNA, which served as template for TCR sequencing. Here the immuneACCESS table is served through TCRdb, limited to in-frame sequences with V and J called. Missing clones are a known gap in these copies; in checked studies unresolved V genes cover under half, and the rest lacks a known reason. This sample holds around 170,000 clones; about 47% were observed only once. The ten biggest clones cover around 10% of the sample. The sequenced sample was CD8+ T cells sorted from blood, obtained around week 54, from a patient treated with tofacitinib. The receptor source for this set is a human donor with alopecia areata.

The rearrangement uses TRBV5-1 and TRBJ2-3; either TRBD1 or TRBD2 may supply D (5 bases each). This CDR3 region has 16 residues. From germline, CDR1 is SGHRS and CDR2 YFSETQ. V was pared by 1 base and J by 6 bases, with 18 bases between. The CDR3 spells CASSLLGTASSDTQYF. CDR3 DNA sequence: TGCGCCAGCAGCTTGCTCGGGACGGCCTCATCGGATACGCAGTATTTT.

As to this clone: Other DNA sequences in the same sample also yield this CDR3. The rearrangement uses TRBV7-6 and TRBJ1-5; 7 bases line up with TRBD1. The J segment lost 4 bases and the V segment lost 1 base, leaving 7 bases of the junction unmatched. The germline V gene has CDR1 SGHVS and CDR2 FNYEAQ. This CDR3 has 16 residues. The chain's CDR3 is CASSLGGDRRNQPQHF. The CDR3 coding sequence is TGTGCCAGCAGCTTAGGCGGGGACAGAAGAAATCAGCCCCAGCATTTT.

This chain links TRBV15 with TRBJ2-2, with unresolved D. This CDR3 contains 12 residues. V was pared by 8 bases and J by 6 bases, with 10 bases between. From germline, CDR1 is LNHNV and CDR2 YYDKDF (reference sequence). CDR3 sequence (DNA): TGTGCCACCGCAGGATTCCCCGGGGAGCTGTTTTTT. Protein product: CATAGFPGELFF. The full variable domain, in which reference TRBV15 and TRBJ2-2 provide the parts outside the CDR3, is DAMVIQNPRYQVTQFGKPVTLSCSQTLNHNVMYWYQQKSSQAPKLLFHYYDKDFNNEADTPDNFQSRRPNTSFCFLDIRSPGLGDTAMYLCATAGFPGELFFGEGSRLTVL.

The gene calls are TRBV15 and TRBJ1-1; no clear D gene. V lost 6 bases, J lost 1 base, and 9 bases lay in between. CDR1 and CDR2 from the germline V gene are LNHNV and YYDKDF (reference sequence). The CDR3 is 13 amino acids. Written as DNA, the CDR3 is TGTGCCACCAGGGGCGAATGGAACACTGAAGCTTTCTTT. This translates into CATRGEWNTEAFF.

This clone turned up a few times. The gene calls are TRBV10-2 and TRBJ1-1; tentative D call: TRBD1 (6 bases). Germline CDR1 WSHSY, CDR2 SAAADI. The CDR3 extends over 13 amino acids. The V end lost 6 bases, the J end lost 3 bases, and 11 bases lay between the germline ends. In DNA, the CDR3 is TGCGCCAGCAGGTACAGGGTCGACACTGAAGCTTTCTTT. This gives the protein CASRYRVDTEAFF.

The chain joins TRBV11-2 to TRBJ2-5; D ambiguous. The germline V gene encodes CDR1 SGHAT and CDR2 FQNNGV. Trimming removed 0 bases at V and 5 bases at J, with 13 bases between. This CDR3 is built from 15 residues. Here the CDR3 reads CASSLELTYSETQYF. CDR3 coding DNA: TGTGCCAGCAGCTTAGAATTGACGTATTCCGAGACCCAGTACTTC.

The chain has TRBV2 and TRBJ1-6, with D possibly being TRBD1 (6 bases). Trimming removed 8 bases at V and 4 bases at J, with 12 bases between. The CDR3 spans 14 residues. Germline CDR1 reads SNHLY; CDR2 reads FYNNEI. CDR3 coding DNA: TGTGCCAGCCTCAGGGGTTTGTATAATTCACCCCTCCACTTT. Residues: CASLRGLYNSPLHF.

The V call is TRBV9, the J call TRBJ1-4; TRBD1 might be the D (6 bases). Trimming shortened V by 4 bases and J by 7 bases, and 14 bases separated the two germline ends. The CDR3 is 14 amino acids. Germline values: CDR1 SGDLS, CDR2 YYNGEE. CDR3 protein: CASSFGGQGEKLFF. CDR3 bases: TGTGCCAGCAGCTTCGGGGGACAAGGTGAAAAACTGTTTTTT.

The gene calls are TRBV5-4 and TRBJ1-2, with 10 nucleotides matching TRBD1. This CDR3 region has 16 residues. V gave up 4 bases and J gave up 7 bases; unmatched junction bases: 13. Germline V lookup: CDR1 SGHNT, CDR2 YYREEE (reference sequence). The CDR3 loop reads CASSPDQDRGIFGYTF. CDR3 DNA sequence: TGTGCCAGCAGCCCCGACCAGGACAGGGGGATCTTTGGCTACACCTTC.

This clone has a handful of counts. Since no conserved phenylalanine or tryptophan closes the CDR3, a read error is the likely cause. The limits of the CDR3 on the DNA are not certain, so only TCRdb's listed CDR3 is given. J is TRBJ1-1 and V is TRBV7-9. The CDR3 numbers 9 amino acids, ends counted. Germline CDR1 is SEHNR and CDR2 is FQNEAQ (reference sequence). CDR3: CASSPDGIC.

The rearrangement joins TRBV27 to TRBJ1-1, with no clear D. The CDR3 contains 13 residues. The V gene's germline CDR1 is MNHEY and CDR2 SMNVEV (reference sequence). The V end lost 3 bases, the J end lost 4 bases, and 9 bases lay between the germline ends. CDR3 nucleotides: TGTGCCAGCAGTTTTTTGGGTAGCACTGAAGCTTTCTTT. Its translation is CASSFLGSTEAFF.

This clone has a handful of counts. The V call is TRBV7-2, the J call TRBJ2-3; 12 positions agree with TRBD1. The CDR3 contains 19 residues. In germline, CDR1 is SGHTA, CDR2 FQGNSA. J gave up 2 bases and V 5 bases, and 14 bases lay outside the gene matches. The CDR3 region has the DNA TGTGCCAGCAGCCGAGTCGGGACAGGGGGCCACTATCCCACAGATACGCAGTATTTT. This codes for CASSRVGTGGHYPTDTQYF.

This clone was seen more than once but under ten times. Other nucleotide sequences in the sample specify the same CDR3. The chain joins TRBV7-9 to TRBJ1-1, with a possible D match to TRBD1 (6 bases). Trimming cost V 1 base and J 8 bases, with 11 bases left between them. This CDR3 has 13 residues. Germline CDR1 reads SEHNR; CDR2 reads FQNEAQ (reference sequence). As DNA, the CDR3 is TGTGCCAGCAGCTTAGGGGGAGGGACAGAAGCTTTCTTT. Residues: CASSLGGGTEAFF.

The chain recombines TRBV10-3 with TRBJ2-3, with 13 nucleotides matching TRBD2. Germline V lookup: CDR1 ENHRY, CDR2 SYGVKD. CDR3 length: 17 residues. V trimming: 3 bases; J trimming: 2 bases; junction bases outside the gene matches: 5. The CDR3 DNA reads TGTGCCATCAGTGACCCGGGACTAGCGGGGCACACAGATACGCAGTATTTT. Its protein is CAISDPGLAGHTDTQYF.

There are a few counts of this clone. The rearrangement uses TRBV2 and TRBJ1-1; D uncertain. The germline gives CDR1 SNHLY, CDR2 FYNNEI. V lost 6 bases to trimming and J lost 3 bases, with 14 bases between them. The CDR3 has 14 residues. CDR3 DNA sequence: TGTGCCAGCAGATACCAAGGGCGGGACACTGAAGCTTTCTTT. As protein: CASRYQGRDTEAFF.

The V gene is TRBV5-1, the J gene TRBJ1-6, with D hard to call. This CDR3 has 14 amino acids. Trimming took off 0 bases at V and 4 bases at J, with 5 bases between the two ends. The V gene's germline CDR1 is SGHRS and CDR2 YFSETQ. CDR3 sequence reads: CASSLGRYNSPLHF. CDR3 nucleotides: TGCGCCAGCAGCTTGGGACGGTATAATTCACCCCTCCACTTT.

This clone is classed as medium-sized. This chain links TRBV7-9 with TRBJ1-5; 8 nucleotides agree with TRBD1. Germline V CDR1 and CDR2: SEHNR, FQNEAQ (reference sequence). The V segment lost 1 base and the J segment 8 bases; nucleotides outside the gene matches: 7. This CDR3 contains 15 residues. CDR3 nucleotide sequence: TGTGCCAGCAGCTTAGGCCTGACAGGGGAGAAGCCCCAGCATTTT. Amino acid sequence: CASSLGLTGEKPQHF. The full variable domain, completed using reference TRBV7-9 and TRBJ1-5, is DTGVSQNPRHKITKRGQNVTFRCDPISEHNRLYWYRQTLGQGPEFLTYFQNEAQLEKSRLLSDRFSAERPKGSFSTLEIQRTEQGDSAMYLCASSLGLTGEKPQHFGDGTRLSIL.

The rearrangement joins TRBV6-1 to TRBJ2-1, with 10 positions matching TRBD2. Germline loops: CDR1 MNHNS, CDR2 SASEGT. The trim removed 2 bases at V and 5 bases at J, leaving 3 bases unmatched. The CDR3 loop spans 15 amino acids. The CDR3 is CASSELAGENNEQFF. DNA of the CDR3: TGTGCCAGCAGTGAACTAGCGGGGGAGAACAATGAGCAGTTCTTC.

The chain recombines TRBV4-2 with TRBJ2-3; D is ambiguous. V was pared by 0 bases and J by 0 bases, with 7 bases between. Germline V gives CDR1 LGHNA, CDR2 YNFKEQ. The CDR3 sequence is 15 residues long. CDR3 bases: TGTGCCAGCAGCCAAGATCACCCAAGCACAGATACGCAGTATTTT. It translates to CASSQDHPSTDTQYF.

The rearrangement links TRBV27 to TRBJ1-1; D unclear. Trimming cost V 0 bases and J 0 bases, with 8 bases left between them. Germline CDR1 is MNHEY and CDR2 is SMNVEV (reference sequence). This CDR3 has 15 amino acids. The CDR3 nucleotides are TGTGCCAGCAGTTTATCGATGGGCTTGAACACTGAAGCTTTCTTT. Encoded protein: CASSLSMGLNTEAFF.

CDR3: CASSYPVGREIYEQYF. As DNA, the CDR3 is TGTGCCAGCAGTTACCCGGTGGGCCGGGAGATCTACGAGCAGTACTTC. The chain combines TRBV6-5 with TRBJ2-7; possibly TRBD2 for D (6 bases). The CDR3 sequence is 16 residues long. Germline CDR1 is MNHEY and CDR2 is SVGAGI. V lost 2 bases to trimming and J lost 3 bases, with 17 bases between them.

The chain has TRBV14 and TRBJ2-5; D is unresolved. CDR3 length equals 15 residues. Germline V gives CDR1 SGHDN, CDR2 FVKESK. V lost 2 bases, J lost 5 bases, and 15 bases lay in between. The CDR3 loop is CASSQRTAPGETQYF. The DNA of the CDR3 is TGTGCCAGCAGCCAACGGACCGCGCCCGGGGAGACCCAGTACTTC.

The gene calls are TRBV6-6 and TRBJ1-4, with D possibly being TRBD1 (5 bases). V gave up 0 bases and J gave up 5 bases, with 7 bases separating them. The CDR3 loop spans 14 amino acids. CDR1 and CDR2 (germline): MNHNY, SVGAGI (reference sequence). CDR3 loop: CASSYSGGNEKLFF. In DNA form, the CDR3 reads TGTGCCAGCAGTTACTCCGGGGGGAATGAAAAACTGTTTTTT.

The V call is TRBV14, the J call TRBJ2-7; the D is unclear. There are 12 residues in the CDR3. Germline V lookup: CDR1 SGHDN, CDR2 FVKESK. V lost 4 bases and J 4 bases, leaving 8 bases between the germline ends. The CDR3 bases are TGTGCCAGCAGCCCAGGCTTGTACGAGCAGTACTTC. Translation: CASSPGLYEQYF.

The DNA of the CDR3 is TGTGCCTGGAGCCCCCGACAGCTCTACGAGCAGTACTTC. This sequence encodes CAWSPRQLYEQYF. V and J are TRBV30 and TRBJ2-7, with D maybe TRBD1 (5 bases). Trimming removed 3 bases from V and 3 bases from J, with 12 bases in between. The length of the CDR3 is 13 residues. CDR1 is GTSNPN, CDR2 SVGIG, per germline (reference sequence).

This chain joins TRBV2 and TRBJ2-7; D not resolved. This CDR3 has 13 amino acids. Germline V gives CDR1 SNHLY, CDR2 FYNNEI. V shed 2 bases and J shed 2 bases, with 7 bases lying between them. CDR3 sequence (DNA): TGTGCCAGCAGTGAACCAGACACCTACGAGCAGTACTTC. It encodes CASSEPDTYEQYF.

The chain combines TRBV11-1 with TRBJ2-3; D remains unclear. V dropped 3 bases and J dropped 5 bases, with 6 bases sitting between them. The CDR3 has 12 amino acids. CDR1 is SGHAT, CDR2 FQDESV, per germline (reference sequence). The CDR3 DNA follows: TGTGCCAGCAGCTTTAGGGAAGATACGCAGTATTTT. Residues: CASSFREDTQYF.

This clone appeared a single time. V is TRBV4-3 and J is TRBJ1-6, with D possibly being TRBD1 (6 bases). Germline lookup yields CDR1 LGHNA and CDR2 YSLEER. The V and J ends lost 3 bases and 7 bases respectively, with 13 bases between them. CDR3 size: 15 residues. The CDR3 loop reads CASSQGHLRNSPLHF. The CDR3 nucleotides read TGCGCCAGCAGCCAGGGACACCTGAGGAATTCACCCCTCCACTTT.

This rearrangement joins TRBV7-2 to TRBJ2-1; TRBD2 agrees at 10 bases. J was trimmed by 7 bases and V by 2 bases; bases with no gene match: 5. The CDR3 is 15 amino acids. Germline assignment: CDR1 SGHTA and CDR2 FQGNSA. The CDR3 nucleotides are TGTGCCAGCAGCTTACTAGCGGGGGCCCTAAATGAGCAGTTCTTC. This codes for CASSLLAGALNEQFF.

The chain employs TRBV7-9 and TRBJ2-4; D possibly corresponds to TRBD2 (5 bases). Germline V lookup: CDR1 SEHNR, CDR2 FQNEAQ (reference sequence). Trimming took off 5 bases at V and 5 bases at J, with 13 bases between the two ends. This CDR3 has 14 amino acids. CDR3 in amino acids: CASSVGKGENIQYF. DNA for the CDR3: TGTGCCAGCAGCGTCGGTAAGGGAGAAAACATTCAGTACTTC.